Included here is one T cell receptor (beta chain) sequence, with context. Its antigen is currently not known. Base qualities are missing; no much larger clone stands one base away. Using the deep immunoSEQ assay, TCR CDR3 regions were amplified from genomic DNA by multiplex PCR. For each cell subset, the extracted genomic DNA was distributed evenly across all wells of several immunoSEQ 96-well plates, and each plate served as one replicate. For sorted subsets, each replicate PCR was loaded with approximately 200 ng genomic DNA, equivalent to 25,000 to 30,000 T cell genomes. Purified libraries were quantified with a Qubit 3.0 fluorometer, sized on a Bioanalyzer 2100, and re-quantified with the KAPA Library Quantification kit. Each immunoSEQ 96-well plate was sequenced on its own single-read 150-cycle Illumina NextSeq 550 flow cell. The authors' analysis ran thus. Because the immunoSEQ output held only junctional sequences and lacked quality scores, the filtering could not match the filtering applied to full-length reads. Sequences were annotated with PyIR, a Python wrapper for IgBLAST v1.9, using IMGT germline references to assign V/J genes and CDR3. Reads with weak V/J assignments (E-value above 1e-6), missing CDR3, stop codons, out-of-frame junctions, or ambiguous translated residues were removed. V3J clonotypes were defined as sequences sharing an identical inferred V gene, J gene, and CDR3 amino acid sequence. To compute the percentage overlap between repertoires, the number of shared unique clonotypes was divided by the size of the smaller repertoire. RTK rarefaction, the Chao1 estimator, and Recon v2.1 estimates of unobserved clonotypes were used to assess repertoire richness. For all TCRbeta clonotypes obtained by the gDNA method from four donors, generation probabilities were computed with OLGA. In its TCRdb copy, this immuneACCESS table keeps in-frame sequences only and misses some clones. Where compared with another copy, unresolved V genes explain less than half of these, and the others have no known cause. V, J and clone size derive from that table, while D and trimming were established from the DNA sequence. The sample data list 2 million to 3 million clones, and 93% of these were observed just once. Of the sample, approximately 0.37% is held by the ten largest clones.

This sample stems from a study of shared clonotypes between healthy human individuals (dated by TCRdb to 2018 to 2020). In terms of the full investigation: Three men and a couple of women, aged 18 to 49 years, made up the cohort. To increase sequencing depth and limit assay-specific biases, TCR repertoire library preparation and sequencing were carried out by different laboratories using diverse techniques. For each donor, CD4 naive and CD4 memory were each given three plates, CD8 naive was given two plates, and CD8 memory was given one plate. Each donor's leukapheresis produced roughly between about 0.8 and 8.9 billion PBMCs. To estimate repertoire size and how much clonotype sharing occurs between individuals, the study deeply sequenced the blood TCR repertoires of 5 or 6 healthy adults. The paper as a whole reports these results and caveats: Naive subsets generally had larger estimated clonotype richness than memory subsets. Based on pairwise subsampling, the degree of clonotype sharing among donors was expected to be affected by sequencing depth. Even with the large sequencing depth, rarefaction of the sorted-subset datasets indicated that sequencing was incomplete. The genetic and exposure-history diversity represented was limited by the small number of donors. Compared with non-shared clonotypes, the clonotypes found in all four sorted-subset donors had higher generation probabilities. When a handful of donors were compared, the shared fraction of clonotypes was about 5.5% for naive CD4, approximately 3.5% for naive CD8, 2% to 2.5% for memory CD4, and approximately 0.4% for memory CD8. Only blood was sampled, and tissue TCR repertoires likely differ from those in blood.

Donors were healthy HIV-negative adults with no recently reported acute infections or vaccinations. All donors were Caucasian adults living in Nashville, Tennessee, USA. Magnetic negative selection was used to enrich CD4+ T cells, after which naive cells were positively selected on CD45RA and the negative fraction became the memory subset. Blood was collected by leukapheresis, and PBMCs were isolated by Ficoll-Histopaque density gradient centrifugation and then cryopreserved in liquid nitrogen vapor phase. Analytical flow cytometry was used to check the purity and quantity of every magnetically sorted T cell population. From each sorted fraction, genomic DNA was isolated and quantified by UV absorbance on a Nanodrop 2000c. The specimen sequenced was naive CD4+ T cells from PBMCs. Interpreted using the paper, the cell subset or site label stands for: CD45RA+ positively selected. This clonotype was sampled from a man between 18 and 35 years old in good health. Some clones in this sample may be carry-over from other donors' samples.

The DNA sequence follows: TGCGCCAGCAGCTACATGAGCAGGGGGACTTACAATGAGCAGTTCTTC. It translates to CASSYMSRGTYNEQFF. The V gene is TRBV5-1 and the J gene is TRBJ2-1; D gene: possibly TRBD1, on 7 matching bases. The CDR3, from cysteine to phenylalanine, totals 16 residues. Here the CDR3 DNA is all that survives: 48 bases in frame from base 1. The V end loses 3 bases and the J end loses 4 bases, and a stretch of 17 bases separates them. Taken from the germline V gene, the CDR1 and CDR2 loops are SGHRS and YFSETQ.